The rows below give T cell receptor beta chains drawn from one sample of a study of blood T cell repertoires in COVID-19. Using immunoSEQ multiplex PCR, the repertoire was profiled, and TCRdb retains in-frame clones only, with some absent. The table lists around 150,000 clones, about nine tenths of them singletons, with roughly a tenth in the top ten. The specimen sequenced was peripheral blood. All receptors come from a man aged 50 to 60 with active or convalescent COVID-19. Both conserved end residues are trimmed from each CDR3.

>12|TRBJ2-7|TRBV10-3
AIRSTGALLEQY
>12|TRBJ2-1|TRBV6-5
ASSYVLASNEQF
>13|TRBJ1-6|TRBV7-9
ASSPTDTENSPLH
>12|TRBJ2-7|TRBV9
ASSGRDSSYEQY
>14|TRBJ2-3|TRBV11-2
ASSVTSGRAEDTQY
>10|TRBJ2-5|TRBV29-1
SVGRQGETQY
>13|TRBJ1-5|TRBV28
ASTEPGGATQPQH
>14|TRBJ1-5|TRBV15
ATSTRGQGRNQPQH
>13|TRBJ2-7|TRBV4-3
ASSQDPTGRDEQY
>14|TRBJ2-3|TRBV9
ASSGEGLAFTDTQY
>16|TRBJ2-1|TRBV3-1/TRBV3-2
ASSHDPVGTSAPREQF
>12|TRBJ2-5|TRBV28
ASSSRQFQETQY
>12|TRBJ1-2|TRBV7-9
ASSPDHRGYGYT
>11|TRBJ1-4|TRBV7-2
ASSAEANEKLF
>13|TRBJ1-5|TRBV19
ASSGQGISNQPQH
>14|TRBJ2-3|TRBV5-1
ASSSGTGTSTDTQY
>13|TRBJ2-7|TRBV5-1
ASSFVEGRLYEQY
>14|TRBJ1-4|TRBV7-2
ASSITWGQGNEKLF
>11|TRBJ2-5|TRBV7-2
ASSFPPQETQY
>13|TRBJ2-2|TRBV19
ASSGGQGWTGELF
>14|TRBJ2-1|TRBV6-2/TRBV6-3
ASSHLRTGGPDEQF
>11|TRBJ1-4|TRBV10-2
ASRSATNEKLF
>13|TRBJ2-3|TRBV5-6
ASSFGGVSTDTQY
>12|TRBJ2-2|TRBV2
ASTRDSHAGELF
>15|TRBJ2-1|TRBV11-2
ASSLYGTFYSYNEQF
>12|TRBJ1-2|TRBV27
ASSPRGTLNGYT
>11|TRBJ2-7|TRBV11-2
ASGGGSSYEQY
>12|TRBJ1-1|TRBV3-1/TRBV3-2
ASSQGRGNTEAF
>10|TRBJ1-1|TRBV28
ASSLSGIEAF
>13|TRBJ2-6|TRBV7-3
ASSSQGPGANVLT
>13|TRBJ2-7|TRBV27
ASSLGGGQGHEQY
>12|TRBJ2-3|TRBV7-3
ASSLGKRSDTQY
>11|TRBJ1-1|TRBV27
ASSLGQNTEAF
>12|TRBJ1-5|TRBV5-5
ASSSYQGGRPQH
>11|TRBJ2-1|TRBV12-3/TRBV12-4
ASSPGQGHEQF
>14|TRBJ2-7|TRBV9
ASSVEPGTETSEQY
>12|TRBJ1-3|TRBV28
ASSWGGLGNTIY
>13|TRBJ2-7|TRBV29-1
SVELMTGRRDEQY
>12|TRBJ2-3|TRBV2
ASTKRVTTDTQY
>15|TRBJ2-7|TRBV29-1
SVAGTVGTGGAYEQY
>13|TRBJ1-2|TRBV4-2
ASSIGTGREYGYT
>14|TRBJ1-4|TRBV6-6
ASSYPDRGPEEKLF
>11|TRBJ1-2|TRBV27
ASSSTGGYGYT
>11|TRBJ1-2|TRBV28
ASSFGSFVGYT
>11|TRBJ2-5|TRBV24-1
ATSVTYGETQY
>12|TRBJ2-7|TRBV5-4
ASSPRQGRNEQY
>14|TRBJ1-1|TRBV6-2/TRBV6-3
ASSYNSGGLDTEAF
>13|TRBJ2-7|TRBV28
ASSLTRTNSYEQY
>12|TRBJ1-1|TRBV5-5
ASSLVTVNTEAF
>12|TRBJ1-5|TRBV28
ASSSTASNQPQH
>11|TRBJ2-7|TRBV18
ASSPDSLNEQY
>13|TRBJ2-1|TRBV7-3
ASSPSPGLTNEQF
>11|TRBJ1-1|TRBV4-1
ASSRQMNTEAF